This T cell receptor (beta chain) was sequenced in a study of cytomegalovirus exposure and HLA in healthy donors. Clones were sequenced by immunoSEQ multiplex PCR, and TCRdb holds only the in-frame ones, with some missing. The table lists under 300,000 clones, roughly 86% of them singletons. Deletions cut 3 bases from V and 4 bases from J, with 4 bases between. CDR3 size: 11 residues. Germline CDR1 is SGHRS and CDR2 is YFSETQ. The sequence came from a woman aged 25 to 39 in good health and CMV-seropositive. What was sequenced was PBMCs. This chain connects TRBV5-1 to TRBJ1-2; D not resolved. In DNA form, the CDR3 reads TGCGCCAGCAGCTCCATCTATGGCTACACCTTC. It codes for CASSSIYGYTF.